Each of the 22 T cell receptor beta chains below was sequenced from the same sample in a study of T cell responses to AZD1222 COVID-19 vaccine. Only in-frame clones appear in the TCRdb table, and some are missing; sequencing was by immunoSEQ multiplex PCR. Of 100,000 to 150,000 clones listed, around 83% are singletons. The sample in question was peripheral blood, obtained on day 0 of AZD1222 vaccination. The source of these receptors is an adult in good health.

The chain carries TRBV18 and TRBJ1-2; D is unclear. The germline V gene encodes CDR1 KGHSH and CDR2 LQKENI. V was cut by 0 bases and J by 1 base, with 9 bases left in between. The CDR3 has 15 amino acids. CDR3 sequence (DNA): TGTGCCAGCTCACCACCCTCAGAGATTAACTATGGCTACACCTTC. Its translation is CASSPPSEINYGYTF.

The V and J genes are TRBV28 and TRBJ2-7, with D hard to call. There are 18 residues in the CDR3. CDR1 and CDR2 from the germline V gene are MDHEN and SYDVKM. Trimming stripped 6 bases from V and 1 base from J, with 25 bases between. CDR3 protein: CASSYPLLLDDISYEQYF. CDR3 DNA: TGTGCCAGCAGCTACCCCTTGCTCCTCGATGATATTTCCTACGAGCAGTACTTC.

V is TRBV9 and J is TRBJ2-3; either TRBD1 or TRBD2 may supply D (5 bases each). Germline values: CDR1 SGDLS, CDR2 YYNGEE. The CDR3 is 15 amino acids. Trimming shortened V by 0 bases and J by 2 bases, and 10 bases separated the two germline ends. The CDR3 bases are TGTGCCAGCAGCGTAGCTGGGGACCCCACAGATACGCAGTATTTT. Protein product: CASSVAGDPTDTQYF.

The V call is TRBV28, the J call TRBJ2-6; possibly TRBD1 for D (6 bases). CDR3 length equals 19 residues. CDR1 is MDHEN and CDR2 is SYDVKM in the germline V gene. V was cut by 7 bases and J by 0 bases, with 22 bases left in between. The CDR3 spells CASTPIGGRGISGANVLTF. The CDR3, as DNA: TGTGCCAGCACCCCGATAGGCGGCAGGGGAATCTCTGGGGCCAACGTCCTGACTTTC.

This clone was counted at least ten times. This chain joins TRBV5-1 and TRBJ1-2; no firm D call. The CDR3 runs to 13 residues. Germline values: CDR1 SGHRS, CDR2 YFSETQ. The V end was cut by 0 bases, the J end by 5 bases, with 8 bases between. CDR3 amino acids: CASSLDGVYGYTF. In DNA, the CDR3 is TGCGCCAGCAGCTTGGACGGGGTTTATGGCTACACCTTC. The full variable domain, its missing parts supplied by reference TRBV5-1 and TRBJ1-2, is KAGVTQTPRYLIKTRGQQVTLSCSPISGHRSVSWYQQTPGQGLQFLFEYFSETQRNKGNFPGRFSGRQFSNSRSEMNVSTLELGDSALYLCASSLDGVYGYTFGSGTRLTVV.

This chain uses TRBV11-2 with TRBJ1-1, with 12 positions matching TRBD1. With V trimmed by 6 bases and J by 7 bases, 9 bases remained unmatched. CDR1 and CDR2 from the germline V gene are SGHAT and FQNNGV. The CDR3 is 15 residues long. The DNA for the CDR3 is TGTGCCAGCAGACCGGGACAGGGGGCGTTCCATGAAGCTTTCTTT. It encodes CASRPGQGAFHEAFF.

The J gene is TRBJ2-7, the V gene TRBV7-2; D is uncertain. V dropped 3 bases and J dropped 4 bases, with 16 bases sitting between them. This CDR3 contains 15 residues. Per the germline V gene, CDR1 is SGHTA and CDR2 is FQGNSA. CDR3 residues: CASSFRSRASYEQYF. As DNA, the CDR3 is TGTGCCAGCAGCTTTAGATCCCGCGCTTCTTACGAGCAGTACTTC.

V is TRBV7-6 and J is TRBJ2-2; D gene uncertain. The CDR3 is made up of 16 amino acids. The germline V and J ends were trimmed by 0 bases and 0 bases, with 8 bases remaining between them. Germline V gives CDR1 SGHVS, CDR2 FNYEAQ. For the CDR3, the DNA is TGTGCCAGCAGCTTAGCCGGGCATGCGAACACCGGGGAGCTGTTTTTT. Amino acid sequence: CASSLAGHANTGELFF.

As regards this clone: One junction end does not reproduce the germline sequence, and a read error may be involved. The chain has TRBV7-2 and TRBJ2-3; tentative D call: TRBD2 (6 bases). This CDR3 is built from 15 residues. The germline V gene has CDR1 SGHTA and CDR2 FQGNSA. CDR3 amino acids: CASTLADSSTDTQYF. CDR3 DNA: TGTGCCAGCACCTTAGCGGATTCTAGCACAGATACGCAGTATTTT.

The chain recombines TRBV5-6 with TRBJ2-2; a weak D match, TRBD1 (6 bases). Germline V CDR1 and CDR2: SGHDT, YYEEEE. The CDR3 loop spans 15 amino acids. The ends were cut back, 0 bases at V and 1 base at J, with 7 bases in the middle. The CDR3 is CASSLARGNTGELFF. The CDR3, as DNA: TGTGCCAGCAGCTTGGCCAGGGGGAACACCGGGGAGCTGTTTTTT.

V and J are TRBV11-1 and TRBJ2-3; perhaps TRBD1 as D (5 bases). The CDR3 runs 14 residues. Germline assignment: CDR1 SGHAT and CDR2 FQDESV (reference sequence). With 5 bases removed from V and 1 base from J, the gap between germline ends came to 10 bases. In DNA form, the CDR3 reads TGTGCCAGCAGCCTCTTCAGGGGCACAGATACGCAGTATTTT. Translation: CASSLFRGTDTQYF.

J is TRBJ2-7 and V is TRBV5-6; D unclear. The V and J ends lost 5 bases and 5 bases respectively, with 11 bases between them. Per the germline V gene, CDR1 is SGHDT and CDR2 is YYEEEE. The CDR3 runs 12 residues. The CDR3 region has the DNA TGTGCCAGCAGTTCGGCTTTGGACGAGCAGTACTTC. As protein: CASSSALDEQYF.

The V and J genes are TRBV5-8 and TRBJ1-1; D is undetermined. CDR3 length: 13 amino acids. Germline CDR1 is SGHTS and CDR2 is YDEGEE. Deletions cut 1 base from V and 0 bases from J, with 4 bases between. This chain's CDR3 is CASSLTLNTEAFF. In DNA, the CDR3 is TGTGCCAGCAGCTTGACACTGAACACTGAAGCTTTCTTT.

This clone occurred once. This sequence joins TRBV28 and TRBJ1-2; D remains ambiguous. The germline V gene encodes CDR1 MDHEN and CDR2 SYDVKM. There are 16 residues in the CDR3. V gave up 3 bases and J gave up 8 bases, with 22 bases separating them. In nucleotides, the CDR3 is TGTGCCAGCAGTTTGAATTATCCGGGAGCCCAATTGGGCTACACCTTC. It specifies CASSLNYPGAQLGYTF.

This clone was observed once. The gene calls are TRBV7-2 and TRBJ1-5, with 9 positions matching TRBD1. Trimming at V came to 1 base and at J to 7 bases, leaving 14 bases not matched to a gene. The CDR3 is 18 amino acids. Germline V gene data show CDR1 as SGHTA and CDR2 as FQGNSA. CDR3 region: CASSLGGIQGAKGQPQHF. CDR3 in DNA: TGTGCCAGCAGCTTAGGGGGGATACAGGGGGCGAAAGGACAGCCCCAGCATTTT.

This rearrangement joins TRBV5-1 to TRBJ2-1, with 10 bases lining up with TRBD2. This CDR3 spans 11 amino acids. Per the germline V gene, CDR1 is SGHRS and CDR2 is YFSETQ. V lost 7 bases to trimming and J lost 10 bases; unmatched junction nucleotides: 2. The CDR3 region is CASGLAAEQFF. The CDR3 DNA sequence: TGCGCCAGCGGACTAGCGGCCGAGCAGTTCTTC.

The chain has TRBV5-5 and TRBJ2-3, with D uncertain. The CDR3 contains 12 residues. The V gene's germline CDR1 is SGHKS and CDR2 YYEKEE (reference sequence). Trimming removed 6 bases from V and 4 bases from J, with 9 bases in between. Here the CDR3 reads CASIPAADTQYF. The CDR3 DNA sequence: TGTGCCAGCATCCCCGCGGCAGATACGCAGTATTTT.

The table lists this clone with a count of one. The chain has TRBV5-4 and TRBJ2-7; TRBD2 aligns across 12 bases. Germline CDR1 reads SGHNT; CDR2 reads YYREEE (reference sequence). The junction had 10 bases not matched to a gene; V was cut back by 4 bases and J by 5 bases. This CDR3 region has 16 residues. The CDR3, as DNA: TGTGCCAGCAGCCGTACCTCGGGACTAGCGGGCCACGAGCAGTACTTC. Its protein product is CASSRTSGLAGHEQYF.

This clone was seen once. The chain links TRBV19 to TRBJ2-7; 8 bases agree with TRBD1. This CDR3 region has 15 residues. Germline CDR1 is LNHDA and CDR2 is SQIVND (reference sequence). Unmatched junction bases numbered 7, after V lost 4 bases and J lost 2 bases. The CDR3 here is CASSTAGTGPYEQYF. The CDR3 coding sequence is TGTGCCAGTAGTACGGCCGGGACAGGTCCCTACGAGCAGTACTTC.

The genes are TRBV4-1 and TRBJ1-6; 8 nucleotides agree with TRBD1. Losses at the gene ends were 3 bases for V and 10 bases for J; bases not matched to a gene: 14. Germline CDR1 reads MGHRA; CDR2 reads YSYEKL. This CDR3 is built from 17 residues. Here the CDR3 DNA reads TGCGCCAGCAGCCACGCGGACAGGGAATGGAGTGAGTCACCCCTCCACTTT. The encoded protein is CASSHADREWSESPLHF.

The chain links TRBV7-6 to TRBJ2-5; 8 bases agree with TRBD2. V lost 2 bases to trimming and J lost 3 bases; unmatched junction nucleotides: 14. Germline V lookup: CDR1 SGHVS, CDR2 FNYEAQ. This CDR3 has 18 residues. Written as DNA, the CDR3 is TGTGCCAGCAGCTTACCTGGCCTTAGCGGGATTGGCGAAGAGACCCAGTACTTC. This encodes CASSLPGLSGIGEETQYF.

The chain recombines TRBV19 with TRBJ2-5; 11 bases match TRBD1. The CDR3 spans 15 residues. CDR1 and CDR2 (germline): LNHDA, SQIVND (reference sequence). The V segment lost 3 bases and the J segment 6 bases; nucleotides outside the gene matches: 6. The CDR3 spells CASSILDRGRKTQYF. In DNA form, the CDR3 reads TGTGCCAGTAGTATCCTGGACAGGGGGCGGAAGACCCAGTACTTC.